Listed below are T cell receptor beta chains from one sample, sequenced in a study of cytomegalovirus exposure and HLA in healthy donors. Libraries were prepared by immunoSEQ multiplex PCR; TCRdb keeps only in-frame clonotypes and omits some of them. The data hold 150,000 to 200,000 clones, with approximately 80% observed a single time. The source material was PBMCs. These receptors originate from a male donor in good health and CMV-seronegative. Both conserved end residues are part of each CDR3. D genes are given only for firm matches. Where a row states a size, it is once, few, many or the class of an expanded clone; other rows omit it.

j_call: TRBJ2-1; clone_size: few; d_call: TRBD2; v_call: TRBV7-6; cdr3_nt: TGTGCCAGCAGCTCTGCTACCGGGACTAACTCCTACAATGAGCAGTTCTTC; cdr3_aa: CASSSATGTNSYNEQFF
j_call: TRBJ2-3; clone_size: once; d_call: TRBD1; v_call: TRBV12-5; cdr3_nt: TGTGCTAGTGGTTTGACAGGGGCTAAAGATACGCAGTATTTT; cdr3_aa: CASGLTGAKDTQYF
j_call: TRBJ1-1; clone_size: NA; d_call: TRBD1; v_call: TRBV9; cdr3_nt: TGTGCCAGCAGCCAGGGACAGGAGAACACTGAAGCTTTCTTT; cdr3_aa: CASSQGQENTEAFF
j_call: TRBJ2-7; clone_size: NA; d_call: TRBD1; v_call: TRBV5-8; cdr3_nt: TGTGCCAGCAGCTTGTTCGGGACAGGGGTTTTCGACGAGCAGTACTTC; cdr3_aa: CASSLFGTGVFDEQYF
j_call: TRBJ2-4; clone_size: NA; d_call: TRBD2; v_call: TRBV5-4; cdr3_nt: TGTGCCAGCAGCCGACTAGCGGGAGGGCAAAACATTCAGTACTTC; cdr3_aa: CASSRLAGGQNIQYF
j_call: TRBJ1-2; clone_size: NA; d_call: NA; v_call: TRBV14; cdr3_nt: TGTGCCAGCAGCCAAGATCTGCAGGCCCAGTATGGCTACACCTTC; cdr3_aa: CASSQDLQAQYGYTF
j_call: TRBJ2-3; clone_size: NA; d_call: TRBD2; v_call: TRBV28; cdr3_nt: TGTGCCAGCAGTTTACCAAAAGGACTAGAAGCAGATACGCAGTATTTT; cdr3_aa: CASSLPKGLEADTQYF
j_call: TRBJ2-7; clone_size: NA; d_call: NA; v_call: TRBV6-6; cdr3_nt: TGTGCCAGCAGAAGAGGGCAGGAGCATTTCTCCTACGAGCAGTACTTC; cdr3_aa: CASRRGQEHFSYEQYF
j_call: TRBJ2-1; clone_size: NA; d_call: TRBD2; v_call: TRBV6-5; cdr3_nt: TGTGCCAGCAGAGCCCTAGCGGGGGAGACGGGAGAGCAGTTCTTC; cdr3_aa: CASRALAGETGEQFF
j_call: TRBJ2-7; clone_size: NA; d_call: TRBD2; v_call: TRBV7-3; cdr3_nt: TGTGCCAGCAGCCTACTAGCGGGGGGGACCTACGAGCAGTACTTC; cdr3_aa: CASSLLAGGTYEQYF
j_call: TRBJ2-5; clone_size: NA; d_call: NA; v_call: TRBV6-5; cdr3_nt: TGTGCCAGCAGTGCCCCAGGTACAGAGACCCAGTACTTC; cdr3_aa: CASSAPGTETQYF
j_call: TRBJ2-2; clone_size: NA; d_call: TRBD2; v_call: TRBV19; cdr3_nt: TGTGCCAGTAGTATAACTAGCGGGGGTGTCGGGGAGCTGTTTTTT; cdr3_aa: CASSITSGGVGELFF
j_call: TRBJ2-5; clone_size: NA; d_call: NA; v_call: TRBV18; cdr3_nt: TGTGCCAGCTCACCACCCGGGGAGACCCAGTACTTC; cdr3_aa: CASSPPGETQYF
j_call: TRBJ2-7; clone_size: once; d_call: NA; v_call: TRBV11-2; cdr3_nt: TGTGCCAGCAGCTTAGAAGGGGGATCCTACGAGCAGTACTTC; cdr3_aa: CASSLEGGSYEQYF
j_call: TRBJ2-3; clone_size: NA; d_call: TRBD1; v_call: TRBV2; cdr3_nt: TGTGCCAGCGAGTCGACAGGGGGCACAGATACGCAGTATTTT; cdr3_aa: CASESTGGTDTQYF
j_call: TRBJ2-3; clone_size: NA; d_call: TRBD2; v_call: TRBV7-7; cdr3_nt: TGTGCTAGCAGCTTGAGGACTAGCCCAAGAGATACGCAGTATTTT; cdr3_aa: CASSLRTSPRDTQYF
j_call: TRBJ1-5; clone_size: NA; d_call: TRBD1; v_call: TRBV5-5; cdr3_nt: TGTGCCAGCAGCGATAGGACAGGGGCTAATCAGCCCCAGCATTTT; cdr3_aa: CASSDRTGANQPQHF
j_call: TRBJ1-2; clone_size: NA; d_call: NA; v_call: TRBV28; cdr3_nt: TGTGCCAGCAGTTTTCGTCGTTATGGCTACACCTTC; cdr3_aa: CASSFRRYGYTF
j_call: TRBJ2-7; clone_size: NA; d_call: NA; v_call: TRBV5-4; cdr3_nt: TGTGCCAGCTCTCCCGAGGCGGGGACTGTCTCCTACGAGCAGTACTTC; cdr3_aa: CASSPEAGTVSYEQYF
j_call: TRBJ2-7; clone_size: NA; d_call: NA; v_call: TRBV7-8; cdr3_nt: TGTGCCAGCAGCCCGTATAGCAATGGCTACGAGCAGTACTTC; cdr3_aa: CASSPYSNGYEQYF
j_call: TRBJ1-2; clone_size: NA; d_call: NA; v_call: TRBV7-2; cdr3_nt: TGTGCCAGCTCGGGAGACTATGGCTACACCTTC; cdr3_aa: CASSGDYGYTF
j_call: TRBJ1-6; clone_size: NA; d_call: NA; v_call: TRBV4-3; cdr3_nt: TGCGCCAGCAGCCAAGAGGCGGGCCCGGGAGGAAATAATTCACCCCTCCACTTT; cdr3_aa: CASSQEAGPGGNNSPLHF
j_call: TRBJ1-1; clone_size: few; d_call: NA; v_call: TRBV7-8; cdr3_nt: TGTGCCAGCAGCCCCCAGGGCGTTAGGGCTTTCTTT; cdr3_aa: CASSPQGVRAFF
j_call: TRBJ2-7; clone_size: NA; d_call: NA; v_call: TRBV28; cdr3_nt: TGTGCCAGCATGATCGGGGGCTCCTACGAGCAGTACTTC; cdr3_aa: CASMIGGSYEQYF
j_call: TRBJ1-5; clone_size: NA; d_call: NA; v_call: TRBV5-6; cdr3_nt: TGTGCCAGCACCTACCGTTATAGCAATCAGCCCCAGCATTTT; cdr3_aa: CASTYRYSNQPQHF
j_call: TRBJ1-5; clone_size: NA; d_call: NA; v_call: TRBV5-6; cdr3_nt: TGTGCCAGCAGCTTGGGAGGCCAGAATCAGCCCCAGCATTTT; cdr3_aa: CASSLGGQNQPQHF
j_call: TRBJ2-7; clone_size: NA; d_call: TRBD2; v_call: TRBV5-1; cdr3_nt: TGCGCCAGCAGCCCTCAGCTCGGGACTAGCACAGAGAGCTCCTACGAGCAGTACTTC; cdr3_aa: CASSPQLGTSTESSYEQYF
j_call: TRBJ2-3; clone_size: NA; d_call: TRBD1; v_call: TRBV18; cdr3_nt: TGTGCCAGCTCACCCCGAGGGGGCCCTAGCACAGATACGCAGTATTTT; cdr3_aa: CASSPRGGPSTDTQYF
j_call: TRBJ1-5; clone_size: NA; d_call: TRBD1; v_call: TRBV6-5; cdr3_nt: TGTGCCAGCAGTTCCCGACAGGGGGTCGCGCCCCAGCATTTT; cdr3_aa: CASSSRQGVAPQHF
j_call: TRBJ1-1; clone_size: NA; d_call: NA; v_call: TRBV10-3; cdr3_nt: TGTGCCATCAGTGAAGGATCCCAGAGGGGGAAGACTGAAGCTTTCTTT; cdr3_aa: CAISEGSQRGKTEAFF
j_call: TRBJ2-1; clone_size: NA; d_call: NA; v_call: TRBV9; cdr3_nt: TGTGCCAGCAGCGCTACAGGATTCGATCAAAATGAGCAGTTCTTC; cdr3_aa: CASSATGFDQNEQFF
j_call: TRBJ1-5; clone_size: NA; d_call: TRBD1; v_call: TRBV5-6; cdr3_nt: TGTGCCAGCAGCAAAGACAGGGGTGGTCAGCCCCAGCATTTT; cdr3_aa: CASSKDRGGQPQHF
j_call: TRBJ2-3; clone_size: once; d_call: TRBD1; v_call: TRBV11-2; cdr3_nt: TGTGCCAGTTCCAGGGGGCGGACAGATACGCAGTATTTT; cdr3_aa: CASSRGRTDTQYF
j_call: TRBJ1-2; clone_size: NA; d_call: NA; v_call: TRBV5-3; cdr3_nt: TGTGCCAGAAGTTTCGTCGGAGAGAACTATGGCTACACCTTC; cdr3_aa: CARSFVGENYGYTF
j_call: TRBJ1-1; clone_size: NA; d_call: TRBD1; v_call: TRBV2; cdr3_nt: TGTGCCAGCAGTACGACAGGGCTGAACACTGAAGCTTTCTTT; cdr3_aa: CASSTTGLNTEAFF
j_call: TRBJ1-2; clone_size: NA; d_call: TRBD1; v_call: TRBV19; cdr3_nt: TGTGCCAGTAGGGAACGGGACAGGGCTTATGGCTACACCTTC; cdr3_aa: CASRERDRAYGYTF
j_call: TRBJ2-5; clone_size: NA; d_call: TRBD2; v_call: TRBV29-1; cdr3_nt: TGCAGCGTTTACCTAGCGGGAGAAGAGACCCAGTACTTC; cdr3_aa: CSVYLAGEETQYF
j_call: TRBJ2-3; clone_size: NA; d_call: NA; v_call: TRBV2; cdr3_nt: TGTGCATGGAGCGTGAGCACAGATACGCAGTATTTT; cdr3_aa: CAWSVSTDTQYF
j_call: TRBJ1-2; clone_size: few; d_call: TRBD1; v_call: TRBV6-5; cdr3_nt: TGTGCCAGCAGCCAAGACAGGGGGCTGTATTATGGCTACACCTTC; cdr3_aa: CASSQDRGLYYGYTF
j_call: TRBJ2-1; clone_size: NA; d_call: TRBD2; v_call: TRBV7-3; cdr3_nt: TGTGCCAGCAGTCTAGCGGGAGAAACGGCCAATGAGCAGTTCTTC; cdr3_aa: CASSLAGETANEQFF
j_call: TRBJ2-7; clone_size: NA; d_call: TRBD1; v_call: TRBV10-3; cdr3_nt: TGTGCCATCAGTGAGTGGGACAGGGGGCACGAGCAGTACTTC; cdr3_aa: CAISEWDRGHEQYF
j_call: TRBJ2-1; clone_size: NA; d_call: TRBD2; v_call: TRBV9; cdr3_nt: TGTGCCAGCAGCGTATCCGGACTAGAATACAATGAGCAGTTCTTC; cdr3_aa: CASSVSGLEYNEQFF
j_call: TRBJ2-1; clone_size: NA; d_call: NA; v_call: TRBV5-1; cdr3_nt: TGCGCCAGCAGCGTGACTTACTCCTACAATGAGCAGTTCTTC; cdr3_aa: CASSVTYSYNEQFF
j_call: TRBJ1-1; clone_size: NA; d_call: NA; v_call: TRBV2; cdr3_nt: TGTGCCAGCAGTGAACGGGAAGGGGGAGTATCTGAAGCTTTCTTT; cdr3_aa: CASSEREGGVSEAFF
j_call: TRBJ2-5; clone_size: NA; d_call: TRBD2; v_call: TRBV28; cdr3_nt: TGTGCCAGCAGTTTATTCGCGGGAGCGGAGACCCAGTACTTC; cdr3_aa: CASSLFAGAETQYF
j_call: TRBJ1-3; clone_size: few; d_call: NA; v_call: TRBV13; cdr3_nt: TGTGCCAGCACTCTTCGAGGAGGCAGGAGCTCTGGAAACACCATATATTTT; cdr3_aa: CASTLRGGRSSGNTIYF